This is a list of T cell receptor beta chains from one sample in a study of shared clonotypes between healthy human individuals. The method was immunoSEQ multiplex PCR; TCRdb's version includes in-frame clones alone and lacks a portion of them. The sample carries over 150,000 clones, 65% to 70% recorded once. The sequenced material came from memory CD4+ T cells sorted from blood. These receptors all come from a man aged 25 to 40 in good health. Each CDR3 is given with its conserved first and last residue. D genes are given only for firm matches. Where a row states a size, it is once, few, many or the class of an expanded clone; other rows omit it.

V gene	D gene	clone size	J gene	CDR3 length	CDR3 DNA	CDR3 protein
TRBV11-2	.	.	TRBJ2-7	13	TGTGCCAGCAGCTTAGGGTGGCGGGGTGAGCAGTACTTC	CASSLGWRGEQYF
TRBV11-3	.	few	TRBJ2-2	14	TGTGCCAGCAGCTTAGACAGGGTTTACGGGGAGCTGTTTTTT	CASSLDRVYGELFF
TRBV5-1	TRBD1	.	TRBJ2-5	15	TGCGCCAGCAGCCCGGGGACAGGGGGAACGGAGACCCAGTACTTC	CASSPGTGGTETQYF
TRBV5-6	.	.	TRBJ1-5	13	TGTGCCAGCAGCCGCTGGAGCAATCAGCCCCAGCATTTT	CASSRWSNQPQHF
TRBV11-2	TRBD1	once	TRBJ1-4	15	TGTGCCAGCAGCTTAGATCGCGGACAGGGGGAAAAACTGTTTTTT	CASSLDRGQGEKLFF
TRBV28	.	.	TRBJ1-1	14	TGTGCCAGCAGTTTTTCCCCTTGGGGGGGCGAAGCTTTCTTT	CASSFSPWGGEAFF
TRBV7-9	.	.	TRBJ1-1	14	TGTGCCAGCAGCTCAGTAACGGTGAACACTGAAGCTTTCTTT	CASSSVTVNTEAFF
TRBV7-8	.	.	TRBJ2-2	16	TGTGCCAGCAGCTACCCCCGTGGGCCCGGTACCGGGGAGCTGTTTTTT	CASSYPRGPGTGELFF
TRBV19	TRBD2	once	TRBJ2-3	17	TGTGCCAGTAAATCGGGCAGGACGGGACTAGCCACAGATACGCAGTATTTT	CASKSGRTGLATDTQYF
TRBV5-1	.	.	TRBJ1-2	13	TGCGCCAGCAGCTCCGGGACCTCCGCTGGCTACACCTTC	CASSSGTSAGYTF
TRBV5-1	.	.	TRBJ1-1	14	TGCGCCAGCAGCCCCTTGGCAACAGGAACTGAAGCTTTCTTT	CASSPLATGTEAFF
TRBV25-1	TRBD2	.	TRBJ2-2	15	TGTGCCAGCAGGGAGACGGCGGGAGTGGCCGGGGAGCTGTTTTTT	CASRETAGVAGELFF
TRBV5-1	.	.	TRBJ1-5	14	TGCGCCAGCAGCTTGGGGGACACCGATCAGCCCCAGCATTTT	CASSLGDTDQPQHF
TRBV7-9	.	.	TRBJ1-1	15	TGTGCCAGCAGCTTAGGAACGGGAATGAACACTGAAGCTTTCTTT	CASSLGTGMNTEAFF
TRBV9	.	.	TRBJ2-1	14	TGTGCCAGCAGCGCCGCGAGCTCCTACAATGAGCAGTTCTTC	CASSAASSYNEQFF
TRBV5-1	.	.	TRBJ2-7	15	TGCGCCAGCAGATTCGCTCAGGAGGCTACCTACGAGCAGTACTTC	CASRFAQEATYEQYF
TRBV11-2	.	.	TRBJ2-5	11	TGTGCCAGCAGCCAGGGTCAGACCCAGTACTTC	CASSQGQTQYF
TRBV6-5	TRBD1	many	TRBJ1-1	16	TGTGCCAGCAGTTACAGGCCGGGACAGATAAACACTGAAGCTTTCTTT	CASSYRPGQINTEAFF
TRBV6-5	TRBD1	.	TRBJ1-5	14	TGTGCCAGCAGTTACCGACAGGGCGGTCAGCCCCAGCATTTT	CASSYRQGGQPQHF
TRBV2	.	.	TRBJ2-7	15	TGTGCCAGCAGTACAGTTAGCAAGGTAGCGGACGAGCAGTACTTC	CASSTVSKVADEQYF
TRBV4-3	.	.	TRBJ2-1	15	TGCGCCAGCAGTTCCGACGCTAGCTCCTACAATGAGCAGTTCTTC	CASSSDASSYNEQFF
TRBV28	.	.	TRBJ1-3	16	TGTGCCAGCAGTTTATTTGCCGGGGCCTCTGGAAACACCATATATTTT	CASSLFAGASGNTIYF
TRBV19	.	.	TRBJ2-1	16	TGTGCCAGTAGTATATCGGGACTCCATTTCTACAATGAGCAGTTCTTC	CASSISGLHFYNEQFF
TRBV7-9	.	.	TRBJ2-1	16	TGTGCCAGCAGCCAAACTAGGACAGTCTACTACAATGAGCAGTTCTTC	CASSQTRTVYYNEQFF
TRBV29-1	.	.	TRBJ2-5	11	TGCAGCGTTCTTGAGGGGGAGACCCAGTACTTC	CSVLEGETQYF
TRBV19	TRBD2	.	TRBJ2-3	14	TGTGCCAGTAGTACTAGCGGGAGTACAGATACGCAGTATTTT	CASSTSGSTDTQYF
TRBV29-1	.	few	TRBJ1-2	12	TGCAGCGTTGAAATCGGATCCTATGGCTACACCTTC	CSVEIGSYGYTF
TRBV25-1	TRBD1	.	TRBJ2-1	16	TGTGCCAGCAGTGCCTCGACAGGGTTGTCCTACAATGAGCAGTTCTTC	CASSASTGLSYNEQFF
TRBV7-2	.	.	TRBJ2-7	14	TGTGCCAGCAGCTACTTCCAGGGTACCTACGAGCAGTACTTC	CASSYFQGTYEQYF
TRBV6-1	.	.	TRBJ1-1	14	TGTGCCAGCAGTGAATTTGGCGGTGACACTGAAGCTTTCTTT	CASSEFGGDTEAFF
TRBV19	TRBD1	.	TRBJ1-5	15	TGTGCCAGTAATGAAAACAGGGGGAGCGTTCAGCCCCAGCATTTT	CASNENRGSVQPQHF
TRBV5-6	.	.	TRBJ1-1	13	TGTGCCAGCAGCTTCGGAGGGAACACTGAAGCTTTCTTT	CASSFGGNTEAFF
TRBV7-8	.	.	TRBJ2-3	15	TGTGCCAGCTGTTCACGGGACTCCGTAGAAGATACGCAGTATTTT	CASCSRDSVEDTQYF
TRBV29-1	TRBD1	.	TRBJ2-2	19	TGCAGCGGCGCGCACCGGGACAGGGGGCTTGAGGGACGCACCGGGGAGCTGTTTTTT	CSGAHRDRGLEGRTGELFF
TRBV11-2	.	.	TRBJ2-7	14	TGTGCCAGCAGCCCCGCGGGTCGATCCCACGAGCAGTACTTC	CASSPAGRSHEQYF
TRBV11-2	TRBD1	.	TRBJ2-3	16	TGTGCCAGCAGCTTAAGGATACTACAGGGGACAGATACGCAGTATTTT	CASSLRILQGTDTQYF
TRBV28	.	.	TRBJ1-2	10	TGTGCCAGCAGCGGCTATGGCTACACCTTC	CASSGYGYTF
TRBV6-5	.	.	TRBJ1-3	15	TGTGCCAGCAGTTACACCGTCCTCTCTGGAAACACCATATATTTT	CASSYTVLSGNTIYF
TRBV19	TRBD2	.	TRBJ2-1	15	TGTGCCAGTACCGAAAGAGGACTAGCATTCGATGAGCAGTTCTTC	CASTERGLAFDEQFF
TRBV7-9	.	.	TRBJ1-2	11	TGTGCCAGCAGCTTGAGCTATGGCTACACCTTC	CASSLSYGYTF
TRBV5-6	.	.	TRBJ1-5	17	TGTGCCAGCAGCTTGAGCAGGGGTGGGGGCAGCAATCAGCCCCAGCATTTT	CASSLSRGGGSNQPQHF
TRBV19	.	few	TRBJ1-5	16	TGTGCCAGTAGTAGTGGAGGCCCGGGGCCCAATCAGCCCCAGCATTTT	CASSSGGPGPNQPQHF
TRBV27	.	.	TRBJ2-5	15	TGTGCCAGCAGTTTATACGGGCGATTCCAAGAGACCCAGTACTTC	CASSLYGRFQETQYF
TRBV18	.	.	TRBJ1-3	16	TGTGCCAGCTCACCACCGGTGGCCAGGCCAAACCACACCATATATTTT	CASSPPVARPNHTIYF
TRBV5-1	.	.	TRBJ2-3	15	TGCGCCAGCAGCTTGAGGGGAGTGAACACAGATACGCAGTATTTT	CASSLRGVNTDTQYF
TRBV29-1	.	.	TRBJ2-2	15	TGCAGCGTTGAAGATCCCGCCGAGGGCCTAGGGGAGCTGTTTTTT	CSVEDPAEGLGELFF
TRBV10-3	.	.	TRBJ2-5	12	TGTGCCTCCGGAAGCAGCCAAGAGACCCAGTACTTC	CASGSSQETQYF
TRBV15	.	.	TRBJ2-2	12	TGTGCCACCAGCAGAGATGCTAGGGAGCTGTTTTTT	CATSRDARELFF
TRBV9	.	.	TRBJ2-2	15	TGTGCCAGCAGCGCTGGCCGGTCGAACACCGGGGAGCTGTTTTTT	CASSAGRSNTGELFF
TRBV11-2	.	.	TRBJ2-3	14	TGTGCCAGCAGCAACCTCCAAAGCAGCTATACGCAGTATTTT	CASSNLQSSYTQYF
TRBV28	.	.	TRBJ1-2	11	TGTGCCAGCAGGTTATTAGGAGGCTACACCTTC	CASRLLGGYTF
TRBV5-1	TRBD2	.	TRBJ2-1	15	TGCGCCAGCAGCTCGAGCGGGAGTGGGCACAATGAGCAGTTCTTC	CASSSSGSGHNEQFF
TRBV30	TRBD2	once	TRBJ2-7	13	TGTGCCTGCGGGGGGAGGGGTCGAAGGGAGCAGTACTTC	CACGGRGRREQYF
TRBV5-6	.	.	TRBJ2-2	16	TGTGCCAGCAGCACCTCAGCGCGGTACGTTACCGGGGAGCTGTTTTTT	CASSTSARYVTGELFF